This entry lists 13 T cell receptor beta chains sequenced from one sample in a study of cytomegalovirus exposure and HLA in healthy donors. In the PCR, 60 Vbeta and 13 Jbeta primers were used. The assay was immunoSEQ multiplex PCR, and TCRdb's table has in-frame clones only and misses some. The profile covers 120,000 or so clones, with 80% appearing a single time and around 1.3% taken by the ten largest. The sequenced sample was PBMCs. The receptors originated from a female donor in good health and CMV-seronegative.

This chain connects TRBV2 to TRBJ2-1; no firm D call. Germline V gene data show CDR1 as SNHLY and CDR2 as FYNNEI. The CDR3 has 14 residues. Trimming removed 2 bases from V and 7 bases from J, with 12 bases in between. The CDR3 nucleotides read TGTGCCAGCAGTGAAACCGAGGTCACAAATGAGCAGTTCTTC. Translation: CASSETEVTNEQFF.

The chain links TRBV2 to TRBJ2-3, with 11 bases identical to TRBD2. The CDR3 spans 16 residues. Losses at the gene ends were 1 base for V and 3 bases for J; bases not matched to a gene: 3. In germline, CDR1 is SNHLY, CDR2 FYNNEI. The CDR3 nucleotides are TGTGCCAGCAGTGAAGGACTAGCGGGGACTACAGATACGCAGTATTTT. Protein product: CASSEGLAGTTDTQYF.

This clone was counted a single time. V and J are TRBV5-4 and TRBJ2-5; 10 nucleotides line up with TRBD2. With V trimmed by 3 bases and J by 11 bases, 13 bases remained unmatched. This CDR3 has 15 residues. CDR1 is SGHNT, CDR2 YYREEE, per germline (reference sequence). The CDR3 protein is CASSYPSGGTKEQYF. DNA for the CDR3: TGTGCCAGCAGCTATCCTAGCGGGGGTACAAAGGAGCAGTACTTC.

The chain joins TRBV2 to TRBJ2-2; D not certain. Germline V gene lookup returns CDR1 SNHLY and CDR2 FYNNEI. V lost 6 bases to trimming and J lost 6 bases, with 11 bases between them. The CDR3 is made up of 13 amino acids. Written as DNA, the CDR3 is TGTGCCAGCAGACCCCTAGTCGCCGGGGAGCTGTTTTTT. Protein sequence: CASRPLVAGELFF.

This clone appeared a few times. The chain links TRBV7-3 to TRBJ2-1, with 7 bases aligning to TRBD2. The CDR3 covers 13 residues. Per the germline V gene, CDR1 is SGHTA and CDR2 is FQGTGA. Losses at the gene ends were 8 bases for V and 5 bases for J; bases not matched to a gene: 6. This chain's CDR3 is CASGLAGDNEQFF. Here the CDR3 DNA reads TGTGCCAGCGGTTTGGCGGGAGACAATGAGCAGTTCTTC. Full variable domain (outside the CDR3, taken from reference TRBV7-3 and TRBJ2-1): GAGVSQTPSNKVTEKGKYVELRCDPISGHTALYWYRQSLGQGPEFLIYFQGTGAADDSGLPNDRFFAVRPEGSVSTLKIQRTERGDSAVYLCASGLAGDNEQFFGPGTRLTVL.

This clone was seen just once. The gene calls are TRBV7-9 and TRBJ2-7; maybe TRBD2 (6 bases). CDR3 length: 16 residues. V lost 6 bases and J 7 bases, leaving 25 bases between the germline ends. Germline lookup yields CDR1 SEHNR and CDR2 FQNEAQ (reference sequence). In DNA form, the CDR3 reads TGTGCCAGCAGACCCCCCGCTGGACCCAACGCGGGGGAGCAGTACTTC. Its translation is CASRPPAGPNAGEQYF.

J is TRBJ1-2 and V is TRBV7-9, with D perhaps matching TRBD1 (6 bases). V lost 5 bases to trimming and J lost 3 bases, with 22 bases between them. This CDR3 spans 17 amino acids. Germline assignment: CDR1 SEHNR and CDR2 FQNEAQ (reference sequence). The CDR3 nucleotides read TGTGCCAGCAGCCAAATTTTTACCGCACAGGGCTACTATGGCTACACCTTC. Protein product: CASSQIFTAQGYYGYTF. Combining the CDR3 with reference TRBV7-9 and TRBJ1-2 gives the whole variable domain DTGVSQNPRHKITKRGQNVTFRCDPISEHNRLYWYRQTLGQGPEFLTYFQNEAQLEKSRLLSDRFSAERPKGSFSTLEIQRTEQGDSAMYLCASSQIFTAQGYYGYTFGSGTRLTVV.

In its sample, this clone was seen a few times. V is TRBV5-1 and J is TRBJ1-2; possibly TRBD1 for D (5 bases). CDR1 SGHRS and CDR2 YFSETQ come from the germline V gene. The germline V and J ends were trimmed by 4 bases and 2 bases, with 12 bases remaining between them. The CDR3 is 14 amino acids. CDR3 coding DNA: TGCGCCAGCAGCCCATCCCCAGGGAACTATGGCTACACCTTC. Protein sequence: CASSPSPGNYGYTF.

The count of this clone is one. V usage is TRBV18 and J usage is TRBJ2-1, with 9 bases matching TRBD1. Looked up from germline, CDR1 is KGHSH and CDR2 is LQKENI. The CDR3 sequence is 15 residues long. Losses at the gene ends were 4 bases for V and 3 bases for J; bases not matched to a gene: 4. CDR3 amino acids: CASSRDRGNYNEQFF. As DNA, the CDR3 is TGTGCCAGCTCACGAGACAGGGGGAACTACAATGAGCAGTTCTTC.

The chain links TRBV11-3 to TRBJ2-1; 10 bases line up with TRBD1. With V trimmed by 4 bases and J by 6 bases, 6 bases remained unmatched. This CDR3 region has 15 residues. Germline V gene lookup returns CDR1 SGHNT and CDR2 YENEEA. CDR3 residues: CASSSDRGQGNEQFF. DNA of the CDR3: TGTGCCAGCAGCTCCGACAGGGGGCAGGGCAATGAGCAGTTCTTC.

This clone showed up just a few times. The chain recombines TRBV5-1 with TRBJ2-2; 7 positions agree with TRBD1. CDR3 length: 15 residues. Germline CDR1 SGHRS, CDR2 YFSETQ. V shed 4 bases and J 6 bases; nucleotides not matched to a gene: 9. The CDR3 region has the DNA TGCGCCAGCAGCCAGCCAGGACAGGCCGCCGGGGAGCTGTTTTTT. Its protein product is CASSQPGQAAGELFF.

The chain carries TRBV10-1 and TRBJ1-1; weak D call: TRBD1 (6 bases). The germline CDR1 and CDR2 sequences are WNHNN and SYGVQD (reference sequence). The CDR3 totals 15 residues. With 1 base removed from V and 1 base from J, the gap between germline ends came to 10 bases. The DNA for the CDR3 is TGCGCCAGCAGTGAGTACAACAGGGCGAACACTGAAGCTTTCTTT. It translates to CASSEYNRANTEAFF.

The chain couples TRBV7-8 to TRBJ1-2; D might be TRBD1 (6 bases). The CDR3 has 13 residues. The germline CDR1 and CDR2 sequences are SGHVS and FQNEAQ. The ends were cut back, 5 bases at V and 4 bases at J, with 11 bases in the middle. The CDR3 reads CASSAGERYGYTF. CDR3 DNA: TGTGCCAGCAGCGCAGGGGAGCGCTATGGCTACACCTTC.